The 14 T cell receptor beta chains in this list originate from one sample, sequenced in a study of blood T cell repertoires in COVID-19. The table came from immunoSEQ multiplex PCR; TCRdb's copy has only in-frame clones and leaves some out. Altogether about 300,000 clones are present, 65% to 85% being singletons, with the ten largest covering around 1.6%. The sequenced sample was peripheral blood. The source of these receptors is a human donor with COVID-19, enrolled during active disease. The donor label of this sample is uncertain.

The J gene is TRBJ1-6, the V gene TRBV11-3; TRBD1 aligns across 7 bases. There are 13 residues in the CDR3. Germline trimming cut 5 bases from V and 6 bases from J; bases unmatched to any gene: 1. Per the germline V gene, CDR1 is SGHNT and CDR2 is YENEEA. CDR3 DNA sequence: TGTGCCAGCAGCCAGGGGGTTAATTCACCCCTCCACTTT. This encodes CASSQGVNSPLHF.

The chain has TRBV2 and TRBJ2-2; 7 bases map to TRBD1. This CDR3 has 13 amino acids. The junction had 4 bases not matched to a gene; V was cut back by 5 bases and J by 7 bases. CDR1 SNHLY and CDR2 FYNNEI come from the germline V gene. This CDR3 is CASSFDRVGELFF. The DNA of the CDR3 is TGTGCCAGCAGTTTCGACAGGGTCGGGGAGCTGTTTTTT.

The V and J genes are TRBV25-1 and TRBJ2-7; no firm D call. CDR1 and CDR2 (germline): MGHDK, SYGVNS. The CDR3 runs 12 residues. V dropped 4 bases and J dropped 3 bases, with 7 bases sitting between them. CDR3 residues: CASSGNYYEQYF. The CDR3 DNA reads as TGTGCCAGCAGTGGTAATTACTACGAGCAGTACTTC.

The rearrangement links TRBV9 to TRBJ2-1; 11 nucleotides line up with TRBD2. The V gene end was trimmed by 0 bases and the J gene end by 7 bases; junction bases not matched to a gene: 9. The length of the CDR3 is 17 residues. Germline CDR1 is SGDLS and CDR2 is YYNGEE. CDR3 region: CASSVVSSGRGINEQFF. CDR3 sequence (DNA): TGTGCCAGCAGCGTAGTAAGTAGCGGGAGGGGTATAAATGAGCAGTTCTTC.

The chain uses TRBV6-6 and TRBJ2-2; TRBD1 aligns across 7 bases. Germline values: CDR1 MNHNY, CDR2 SVGAGI (reference sequence). The junction had 6 bases not matched to a gene; V was cut back by 2 bases and J by 6 bases. The length of the CDR3 is 15 residues. This CDR3 reads CASSYPRTGPGELFF. The CDR3 DNA sequence: TGTGCCAGCAGTTACCCGAGGACAGGCCCCGGGGAGCTGTTTTTT.

The rearrangement joins TRBV6-2 or TRBV6-3 to TRBJ2-7; D is possibly TRBD1 (6 bases). The CDR3 covers 13 residues. CDR1 and CDR2 from the germline V gene are MNHEY and SVGEGT. Trimming removed 2 bases at V and 6 bases at J, with 11 bases between. As DNA, the CDR3 is TGTGCCAGCAGTTACATCGTCAGGGGCGAGCAGTACTTC. Protein product: CASSYIVRGEQYF.

J is TRBJ1-6 and V is TRBV5-6, with 7 bases lining up with TRBD1. There are 15 residues in the CDR3. Germline V gene sequence: CDR1 SGHDT, CDR2 YYEEEE. V was pared by 3 bases and J by 1 base, with 1 base of the junction left unmatched. The CDR3 bases are TGTGCCAGCAGCTCAGGGGGATCCTATAATTCACCCCTCCACTTT. Its protein product is CASSSGGSYNSPLHF.

As DNA, the CDR3 is TGTGCCAGCAGTTACATGTCAGGGGCTTACGAGCAGTACTTC. Residues: CASSYMSGAYEQYF. The chain joins TRBV6-6 to TRBJ2-7; D may be TRBD1 (6 bases). V dropped 2 bases and J dropped 4 bases, with 12 bases sitting between them. Germline V gene sequence: CDR1 MNHNY, CDR2 SVGAGI (reference sequence). This CDR3 contains 14 residues.

DNA of the CDR3: TGCGCCAGCAGCCTTGGGCAGCCGAACACCGGGGAGCTGTTTTTT. It translates to CASSLGQPNTGELFF. The gene calls are TRBV5-1 and TRBJ2-2, with no clear D. This CDR3 region has 15 residues. The germline V gene encodes CDR1 SGHRS and CDR2 YFSETQ. The germline V and J ends were trimmed by 4 bases and 0 bases, with 10 bases remaining between them.

This chain uses TRBV6-5 with TRBJ2-7; 8 bases fit TRBD2. From germline, CDR1 is MNHEY and CDR2 SVGAGI. This CDR3 has 14 residues. V trimming: 11 bases; J trimming: 2 bases; junction bases outside the gene matches: 11. CDR3 amino acids: CAGHAGGQAYEQYF. The CDR3 nucleotides read TGTGCCGGGCATGCGGGAGGCCAGGCCTACGAGCAGTACTTC.

The chain employs TRBV27 and TRBJ1-4, with D possibly TRBD1 on 6 matching bases. Trimming cost V 10 bases and J 8 bases, with 17 bases left between them. Germline values: CDR1 MNHEY, CDR2 SMNVEV (reference sequence). The CDR3 totals 13 residues. CDR3 DNA sequence: TGTGCCACCGCAACAGGGTTGACCGAAAAACTGTTTTTT. This gives the protein CATATGLTEKLFF.

The chain is built from TRBV27 and TRBJ1-2, with D uncertain. V lost 4 bases, J lost 8 bases, and 11 bases lay in between. Germline CDR1 reads MNHEY; CDR2 reads SMNVEV (reference sequence). There are 12 residues in the CDR3. The DNA of the CDR3 is TGTGCCAGCAGTTCCGCAGGATACGGCTACACCTTC. Its translation: CASSSAGYGYTF.

This clone showed up just a few times. The V gene is TRBV24-1, the J gene TRBJ2-5; D is uncertain. The CDR3 runs to 16 residues. The ends were cut back, 0 bases at V and 0 bases at J, with 10 bases in the middle. Germline CDR1 is KGHDR and CDR2 is SFDVKD. Here the CDR3 reads CATSDLSREHQETQYF. CDR3 bases: TGTGCCACCAGTGATTTGTCTCGCGAACACCAAGAGACCCAGTACTTC.

The chain combines TRBV28 with TRBJ1-3; the D is unclear. CDR1 and CDR2 from the germline V gene are MDHEN and SYDVKM. This CDR3 is 15 amino acids long. V lost 7 bases to trimming and J lost 0 bases, with 13 bases between them. CDR3 sequence: CASTSQIYSGNTIYF. The CDR3 bases are TGTGCCAGCACCAGTCAAATATACTCTGGAAACACCATATATTTT.